The 8 T cell receptor beta chains given below trace back to one sample, sequenced in a study of blood T cell repertoires in COVID-19. Some clones are missing from TCRdb's copy, which holds only in-frame ones; the method was immunoSEQ multiplex PCR. The sample holds about 380,000 clones, more than 75% seen once. Material for sequencing was PBMCs or T cells enriched from blood (not recorded which). These receptors all stem from a woman between 18 and 30 years old who had recovered from COVID-19.

In its sample, this clone was seen a few times. Other nucleotide sequences from this sample produce the same CDR3. V gene TRBV6-5 combines with J gene TRBJ2-7; 7 bases fit TRBD1. The CDR3 extends over 12 amino acids. The germline gives CDR1 MNHEY, CDR2 SVGAGI. Trimming at V came to 6 bases and at J to 3 bases, leaving 2 bases not matched to a gene. In DNA, the CDR3 is TGTGCCAGCAGCAGGGACAGCTACGAGCAGTACTTC. It is translated as CASSRDSYEQYF.

The rearrangement links TRBV9 to TRBJ2-5; 10 nucleotides match TRBD2. The ends lost 1 base at V and 5 bases at J; junction bases unmatched: 2. The CDR3 covers 14 residues. Germline assignment: CDR1 SGDLS and CDR2 YYNGEE. The DNA for the CDR3 is TGTGCCAGCAGCGTAAGCGGGGGGGCGGAGACCCAGTACTTC. Protein product: CASSVSGGAETQYF.

The chain carries TRBV3-1 (or the pseudogene TRBV3-2) and TRBJ1-2; D call uncertain. Trimming took 0 bases from V and 8 from J, leaving 16 bases between them. Germline V gives CDR1 LGHDT, CDR2 YNNKEL (reference sequence). The CDR3 loop spans 15 amino acids. CDR3 residues: CASSQDQRRSIGYTF. As DNA, the CDR3 is TGTGCCAGCAGCCAAGATCAGAGACGGAGTATCGGCTACACCTTC.

The chain employs TRBV30 and TRBJ1-2; unclear D gene. Trimming pared 3 bases from V and 8 bases from J, leaving 16 bases between. Germline values: CDR1 GTSNPN, CDR2 SVGIG (reference sequence). CDR3 length: 13 amino acids. DNA of the CDR3: TGTGCCTGGAGCCCTTGGGAGGGCGCCGGCTACACCTTC. Residues: CAWSPWEGAGYTF.

The chain carries TRBV20-1 and TRBJ2-2, with a tentative D call TRBD1 (6 bases). Germline V gene sequence: CDR1 DFQATT, CDR2 SNEGSKA (reference sequence). The V and J ends lost 3 bases and 1 base respectively, with 12 bases between them. There are 15 residues in the CDR3. For the CDR3, the DNA is TGCAGTGCTAGTCCCGGGACACAGAACACCGGGGAGCTGTTTTTT. It yields the protein CSASPGTQNTGELFF.

The CDR3 coding sequence is TGTGCCACCGGACAGGGTGGGCCCCAGCATTTT. This sequence encodes CATGQGGPQHF. The chain links TRBV6-5 to TRBJ1-5, with 8 bases lining up with TRBD1. The CDR3 has 11 residues. In germline, CDR1 is MNHEY, CDR2 SVGAGI. V shed 10 bases and J 9 bases; nucleotides not matched to a gene: 5.

The chain couples TRBV4-3 to TRBJ1-2, with TRBD1 matching over 9 bases. V shed 0 bases and J 8 bases; nucleotides not matched to a gene: 13. Germline lookup yields CDR1 LGHNA and CDR2 YSLEER. The CDR3 sequence is 17 residues long. The CDR3 region has the DNA TGCGCCAGCAGCCAAGATCGTGGGACAGGGAAATTAGGCGGCTACACCTTC. The encoded protein is CASSQDRGTGKLGGYTF.

The chain joins TRBV19 to TRBJ2-5, with D possibly being TRBD1 (5 bases). Per the germline V gene, CDR1 is LNHDA and CDR2 is SQIVND (reference sequence). This CDR3 is 18 amino acids long. Trimming left V 3 bases short and J 0 bases short, with 20 bases between. The CDR3 spells CASSIVRQGDLYQETQYF. The DNA for the CDR3 is TGTGCCAGTAGTATCGTACGGCAGGGTGATCTGTACCAAGAGACCCAGTACTTC. The full variable domain, in which reference TRBV19 and TRBJ2-5 provide the parts outside the CDR3, is DGGITQSPKYLFRKEGQNVTLSCEQNLNHDAMYWYRQDPGQGLRLIYYSQIVNDFQKGDIAEGYSVSREKKESFPLTVTSAQKNPTAFYLCASSIVRQGDLYQETQYFGPGTRLLVL.